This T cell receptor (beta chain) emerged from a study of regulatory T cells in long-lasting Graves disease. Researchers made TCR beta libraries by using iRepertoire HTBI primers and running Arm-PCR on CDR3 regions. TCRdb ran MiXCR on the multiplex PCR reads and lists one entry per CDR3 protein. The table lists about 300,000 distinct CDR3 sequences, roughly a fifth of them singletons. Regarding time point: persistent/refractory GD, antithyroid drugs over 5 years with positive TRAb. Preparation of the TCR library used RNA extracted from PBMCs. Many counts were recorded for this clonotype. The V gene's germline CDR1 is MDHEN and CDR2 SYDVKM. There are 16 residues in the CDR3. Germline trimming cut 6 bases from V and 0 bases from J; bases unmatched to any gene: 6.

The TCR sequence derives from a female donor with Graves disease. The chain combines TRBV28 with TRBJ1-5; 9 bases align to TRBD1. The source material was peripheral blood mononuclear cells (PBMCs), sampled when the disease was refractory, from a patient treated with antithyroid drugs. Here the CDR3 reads CASRRQGVYSNQPQHF. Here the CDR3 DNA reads TGTGCCAGCAGGAGACAGGGGGTATATAGCAATCAGCCCCAGCATTTT.